This T cell receptor (beta chain) was retrieved from a study of control samples from healthy donors and cancer patients. Sequenced by immunoSEQ multiplex PCR; TCRdb stores in-frame clones only, minus some. The sample shows about 94,000 clones, over 75% of them seen only once. Looked up from germline, CDR1 is MNHNS and CDR2 is SASEGT. Germline trimming cut 4 bases from V and 1 base from J; bases unmatched to any gene: 13. This CDR3 is 17 amino acids long. This chain connects TRBV6-1 to TRBJ2-7; 7 bases line up with TRBD1. This receptor was taken from a woman aged 18-30 years in good health. Sequencing used blood. The CDR3 protein is CASSVIVEGAQSYEQYF. DNA for the CDR3: TGTGCCAGCAGTGTTATCGTAGAGGGGGCGCAATCCTACGAGCAGTACTTC.